This T cell receptor beta chain was retrieved from a study of T cell changes during pregnancy in multiple sclerosis. Data came from immunoSEQ multiplex PCR; TCRdb stores just in-frame clones and leaves some out. The table has roughly 24,000 clones, around 87% seen once; the top ten hold around 0.98%. Germline V gene sequence: CDR1 LNHNV, CDR2 YYDKDF (reference sequence). The V and J ends lost 8 bases and 3 bases, in that order; junction bases with no gene match: 12. The length of the CDR3 is 16 residues. The sample here was CD4+ T cells from peripheral blood mononuclear cells, taken in the second trimester of pregnancy. The receptor's source is a female donor in good health, enrolled as a control in a pregnancy study. The chain joins TRBV15 to TRBJ2-2; 7 nucleotides align to TRBD2. CDR3 sequence (DNA): TGTGCCACCGTCTCTGGGGGGGGGTCCCACACCGGGGAGCTGTTTTTT. Residues: CATVSGGGSHTGELFF.